The entry below describes one T cell receptor (beta chain). Random hexamers were used to reverse transcribe roughly 0.45 to 1 ug of RNA. TCR beta CDR3 was amplified by immunoSEQ multiplex PCR. This amplification extended across 54 Vbeta and 13 Jbeta segments. TCRdb fed the immunoSEQ multiplex PCR reads into MiXCR, producing one record per CDR3 protein. The sample holds about 280,000 distinct CDR3 sequences, 70% to 90% seen once. Sequencing of TCR beta drew on CD8+ and CD4+ T cells from blood. The record originates from a study of CD8 T cells in Susac syndrome. The clonotype was recovered from a human donor with multiple sclerosis. Sequencing used CD8+ T cells from PBMCs.

The CDR3 DNA reads TGTGCCAGCAGCCCGGCAGGGTATTCCCGATCCGGGCAGTACTTC. As protein: CASSPAGYSRSGQYF. The gene calls are TRBV5-6 and TRBJ2-7; tentative D call: TRBD1 (5 bases). Per germline, CDR1 SGHDT and CDR2 YYEEEE. This CDR3 is 15 amino acids long. V lost 4 bases and J 9 bases, leaving 23 bases between the germline ends.